These 30 T cell receptor beta chains share one sample of origin, sequenced in a study of T cells in tuberculosis. Measured with immunoSEQ multiplex PCR; TCRdb has only the in-frame clones, and not every one. The sample includes tens of thousands of clones, about 95% of them seen just once. Material: PBMCs. Receptors originate from a donor between 10 and 35 years old with latent tuberculosis or without tuberculosis infection.

The CDR3 is CASSQVVSRETGSDGELFF. In DNA, the CDR3 is TGCGCCAGCAGCCAAGTTGTGAGTAGAGAGACAGGGTCGGACGGGGAGCTGTTTTTT. The rearrangement joins TRBV4-1 to TRBJ2-2, with TRBD1 matching over 7 bases. The CDR3 is 19 amino acids. After removal of 1 base from V and 7 bases from J, the junction contained 18 bases not matched to a gene. Germline assignment: CDR1 MGHRA and CDR2 YSYEKL.

The chain recombines TRBV2 with TRBJ1-1, with a possible D match to TRBD1 (6 bases). The CDR3 spans 14 residues. The ends were cut back, 9 bases at V and 0 bases at J, with 14 bases in the middle. Germline V gene lookup returns CDR1 SNHLY and CDR2 FYNNEI. As DNA, the CDR3 is TGTGCCAGGAAGGGGGTACTGCTGAACACTGAAGCTTTCTTT. Protein: CARKGVLLNTEAFF.

The J gene is TRBJ2-7, the V gene TRBV4-1, with 9 bases identical to TRBD2. Germline trimming cut 0 bases from V and 4 bases from J; bases unmatched to any gene: 7. The CDR3 loop spans 16 amino acids. The germline gives CDR1 MGHRA, CDR2 YSYEKL. In DNA, the CDR3 is TGCGCCAGCAGCCAAGACCCAGCGGGAGGCTCTTACGAGCAGTACTTC. Its protein product is CASSQDPAGGSYEQYF.

The chain combines TRBV19 with TRBJ2-2; the match to TRBD2 covers 9 bases. CDR3 length: 18 amino acids. Germline values: CDR1 LNHDA, CDR2 SQIVND (reference sequence). The V gene end was trimmed by 0 bases and the J gene end by 3 bases; junction bases not matched to a gene: 8. The CDR3 sequence: CASSIDLRREGYTGELFF. Written as DNA, the CDR3 is TGTGCCAGTAGTATAGATTTACGGCGGGAGGGGTACACCGGGGAGCTGTTTTTT.

The chain employs TRBV7-9 and TRBJ1-1; no clear D gene. V shed 0 bases and J shed 8 bases, with 10 bases lying between them. There are 13 residues in the CDR3. Per the germline V gene, CDR1 is SEHNR and CDR2 is FQNEAQ (reference sequence). The CDR3 DNA sequence: TGTGCCAGCAGCTTAGCAATGGGCCGGGAAGCTTTCTTT. Protein: CASSLAMGREAFF. Together with reference TRBV7-9 and TRBJ1-1, the CDR3 gives the full variable domain: DTGVSQNPRHKITKRGQNVTFRCDPISEHNRLYWYRQTLGQGPEFLTYFQNEAQLEKSRLLSDRFSAERPKGSFSTLEIQRTEQGDSAMYLCASSLAMGREAFFGQGTRLTVV.

This chain connects TRBV27 to TRBJ1-1; a possible D gene is TRBD1 (5 bases). The ends were cut back, 4 bases at V and 8 bases at J, with 14 bases in the middle. This CDR3 spans 13 amino acids. In germline, CDR1 is MNHEY, CDR2 SMNVEV (reference sequence). The CDR3 sequence is CASSSLGGTEAFF. In DNA, the CDR3 is TGTGCCAGCAGTTCATTGGGGGGAACGGAAGCTTTCTTT.

In its sample, this clone was seen once. The rearrangement uses TRBV10-2 and TRBJ2-2, with D possibly matching TRBD1 (6 bases). This CDR3 comprises 15 residues. V was cut by 1 base and J by 3 bases, with 9 bases left in between. Per germline, CDR1 WSHSY and CDR2 SAAADI. The CDR3 DNA is TGCGCCAGCAGTGAGTGGGGGCGCGACACCGGGGAGCTGTTTTTT. It is translated as CASSEWGRDTGELFF.

The chain combines TRBV5-6 with TRBJ1-5; 7 bases are a match to TRBD1. Germline V gene sequence: CDR1 SGHDT, CDR2 YYEEEE. After removal of 2 bases from V and 5 bases from J, the junction contained 7 bases not matched to a gene. The CDR3 sequence is 15 residues long. CDR3 loop: CASSLGGRVYQPQHF. CDR3 nucleotides: TGTGCCAGCAGCTTAGGGGGCCGTGTATATCAGCCCCAGCATTTT.

The V call is TRBV7-2, the J call TRBJ1-5; possible D gene TRBD1, 5 bases. V shed 1 base and J shed 6 bases, with 13 bases lying between them. CDR1 and CDR2 (germline): SGHTA, FQGNSA. The CDR3 loop spans 15 amino acids. The CDR3 here is CASSLEAAGRQPQHF. The CDR3, as DNA: TGTGCCAGCAGCTTAGAAGCCGCAGGGCGTCAGCCCCAGCATTTT.

The chain employs TRBV5-6 and TRBJ1-3; D is undetermined. V was pared by 3 bases and J by 0 bases, with 10 bases between. CDR3 length equals 15 residues. The germline CDR1 and CDR2 sequences are SGHDT and YYEEEE. CDR3 DNA sequence: TGTGCCAGCAGCTGGCAGGTTTCCTCTGGAAACACCATATATTTT. This codes for CASSWQVSSGNTIYF.

V is TRBV10-2 and J is TRBJ1-1, with D possibly TRBD1 on 5 matching bases. Germline CDR1 reads WSHSY; CDR2 reads SAAADI. The CDR3 has 13 amino acids. Trimming left V 5 bases short and J 1 base short, with 8 bases between. CDR3 region: CASSYTGNTEAFF. The CDR3 region has the DNA TGCGCCAGCAGTTATACAGGGAACACTGAAGCTTTCTTT.

V is TRBV10-3 and J is TRBJ1-1; 7 bases are shared with TRBD1. The CDR3 length is 17 residues. V gave up 0 bases and J gave up 0 bases; unmatched junction bases: 7. CDR1 is ENHRY, CDR2 SYGVKD, per germline. This CDR3 is CAISESGAGGLNTEAFF. The DNA for the CDR3 is TGTGCCATCAGTGAGTCGGGAGCAGGGGGGCTGAACACTGAAGCTTTCTTT.

The count of this clone is one. The V and J genes are TRBV19 and TRBJ1-5; the match to TRBD1 covers 9 bases. V dropped 7 bases and J dropped 6; count of bases not matched to a gene: 4. The germline V gene encodes CDR1 LNHDA and CDR2 SQIVND (reference sequence). The CDR3 extends over 13 amino acids. The CDR3 nucleotides read TGTGCCAGTACACGACAGGGGGGTCAGCCCCAGCATTTT. It is translated as CASTRQGGQPQHF.

This chain joins TRBV4-1 and TRBJ2-7, with 8 bases identical to TRBD1. The germline V gene has CDR1 MGHRA and CDR2 YSYEKL. This CDR3 region has 16 residues. V was pared by 4 bases and J by 4 bases, with 12 bases of the junction left unmatched. The CDR3 sequence is CASSRLVGDRSYEQYF. The CDR3 DNA follows: TGCGCCAGCAGCCGCCTGGTGGGGGACAGGTCATACGAGCAGTACTTC.

The chain combines TRBV6-6 with TRBJ2-7, with D possibly matching TRBD1 (6 bases). The CDR3 runs to 12 residues. Per the germline V gene, CDR1 is MNHNY and CDR2 is SVGAGI (reference sequence). The ends were cut back, 7 bases at V and 5 bases at J, with 12 bases in the middle. For the CDR3, the DNA is TGTGCCAGCATTTTCAGGGGTGACGAGCAGTACTTC. This sequence encodes CASIFRGDEQYF.

This clone was counted once. The rearrangement links TRBV13 to TRBJ2-7; the match to TRBD1 covers 8 bases. Germline V lookup: CDR1 PRHDT, CDR2 FYEKMQ (reference sequence). CDR3 size: 13 residues. V dropped 5 bases and J dropped 5; count of bases not matched to a gene: 5. Written as DNA, the CDR3 is TGTGCCAGCAGCGCCCAGGGGGCTGACGAGCAGTACTTC. Protein product: CASSAQGADEQYF.

The rearrangement joins TRBV7-3 to TRBJ1-5; D not certain. In germline, CDR1 is SGHTA, CDR2 FQGTGA. The V and J ends lost 2 bases and 6 bases respectively, with 8 bases between them. This CDR3 contains 13 residues. The chain's CDR3 is CASSLSPRQPQHF. The CDR3 nucleotides are TGTGCCAGCAGCTTATCTCCGCGTCAGCCCCAGCATTTT.

The V and J genes are TRBV7-2 and TRBJ2-1; D is possibly TRBD1 (6 bases). CDR3 length: 18 amino acids. Trimming left V 1 base short and J 5 bases short, with 21 bases between. CDR1 and CDR2 from the germline V gene are SGHTA and FQGNSA. This CDR3 reads CASSLGVVVTGWDNEQFF. CDR3 coding DNA: TGTGCCAGCAGCTTAGGGGTGGTAGTCACAGGGTGGGACAATGAGCAGTTCTTC.

J is TRBJ1-2 and V is TRBV14; tentative D call: TRBD1 (5 bases). Germline values: CDR1 SGHDN, CDR2 FVKESK. Trimming took 2 bases from V and 5 from J, leaving 6 bases between them. The CDR3 contains 12 residues. The CDR3 here is CASSQKGYGYTF. As DNA, the CDR3 is TGTGCCAGCAGCCAAAAGGGGTATGGCTACACCTTC.

The genes are TRBV27 and TRBJ2-7; D perhaps matches TRBD2 (7 bases). CDR1 is MNHEY, CDR2 SMNVEV, per germline (reference sequence). The CDR3 runs 13 residues. Between the trimmed V and J ends, which lost 8 bases and 2 bases, there was a span of 13 bases. The CDR3 region has the DNA TGTGCCAGCCGCCCGGGGGGCCCCTACGAGCAGTACTTC. Translated, it gives CASRPGGPYEQYF.

The count of this clone is one. The chain combines TRBV19 with TRBJ2-1; weak D call: TRBD2 (6 bases). The germline CDR1 and CDR2 sequences are LNHDA and SQIVND (reference sequence). This CDR3 is 14 amino acids long. The V and J ends lost 4 bases and 4 bases respectively, with 11 bases between them. In nucleotides, the CDR3 is TGTGCCAGTAGTAATCGGGAGCTATACAATGAGCAGTTCTTC. Its protein product is CASSNRELYNEQFF.

V usage is TRBV5-1 and J usage is TRBJ2-6; D unclear. Between the trimmed V and J ends, which lost 0 bases and 0 bases, there was a span of 10 bases. CDR1 is SGHRS, CDR2 YFSETQ, per germline. There are 17 residues in the CDR3. The CDR3 DNA follows: TGCGCCAGCAGCTTGGACAGTTCGCTCTCTGGGGCCAACGTCCTGACTTTC. It translates to CASSLDSSLSGANVLTF.

The chain joins TRBV30 to TRBJ2-1; D perhaps matches TRBD1 (5 bases). V was shortened by 0 bases and J by 8 bases, with 8 bases between the two germline ends. There are 12 residues in the CDR3. Germline loops: CDR1 GTSNPN, CDR2 SVGIG (reference sequence). This chain's CDR3 is CAWSVQGDEQFF. The CDR3, as DNA: TGTGCCTGGAGTGTACAAGGGGATGAGCAGTTCTTC.

The chain is built from TRBV30 and TRBJ2-1; no definite D call. V gave up 2 bases and J gave up 10 bases, with 15 bases separating them. The CDR3 spans 13 residues. Germline V gives CDR1 GTSNPN, CDR2 SVGIG (reference sequence). Written as DNA, the CDR3 is TGTGCCTGGAGTTATGGCCCAGGAAGGGAGCAGTTCTTC. Its translation is CAWSYGPGREQFF. Using reference TRBV30 and TRBJ2-1 for the parts outside the CDR3, the full variable domain is SQTIHQWPATLVQPVGSPLSLECTVEGTSNPNLYWYRQAAGRGLQLLFYSVGIGQISSEVPQNLSASRPQDRQFILSSKKLLLSDSGFYLCAWSYGPGREQFFGPGTRLTVL.

The J gene is TRBJ1-1, the V gene TRBV30; possibly TRBD1 for D (5 bases). The germline CDR1 and CDR2 sequences are GTSNPN and SVGIG (reference sequence). V lost 3 bases to trimming and J lost 1 base, with 9 bases between them. The CDR3 length is 13 residues. The CDR3: CAWRLTENTEAFF. In DNA, the CDR3 is TGTGCCTGGAGGTTGACAGAGAACACTGAAGCTTTCTTT.

The chain joins TRBV19 to TRBJ1-2; no clear D. The CDR3 is 12 residues long. V shed 5 bases and J shed 1 base, with 5 bases lying between them. Germline loops: CDR1 LNHDA, CDR2 SQIVND (reference sequence). The CDR3 DNA follows: TGTGCCAGTAGTCGGGATAACTATGGCTACACCTTC. It is translated as CASSRDNYGYTF. Full variable domain (missing parts from reference TRBV19 and TRBJ1-2): DGGITQSPKYLFRKEGQNVTLSCEQNLNHDAMYWYRQDPGQGLRLIYYSQIVNDFQKGDIAEGYSVSREKKESFPLTVTSAQKNPTAFYLCASSRDNYGYTFGSGTRLTVV.

The chain couples TRBV30 to TRBJ2-3; TRBD2 is a possible D gene (6 bases). Germline CDR1 is GTSNPN and CDR2 is SVGIG (reference sequence). The CDR3 covers 14 residues. The germline V and J ends were trimmed by 2 bases and 4 bases, with 13 bases remaining between them. CDR3 sequence reads: CAWSPGRRADTQYF. The CDR3 region has the DNA TGTGCCTGGAGTCCGGGCCGGAGGGCAGATACGCAGTATTTT.

The chain is built from TRBV2 and TRBJ1-4, with D perhaps TRBD1 (5 bases). This CDR3 is built from 14 residues. Per germline, CDR1 SNHLY and CDR2 FYNNEI. V was cut by 4 bases and J by 7 bases, with 13 bases left in between. The CDR3 region is CASSGRVGVEKLFF. CDR3 nucleotide sequence: TGTGCCAGCAGTGGCAGGGTAGGGGTTGAAAAACTGTTTTTT.

The V call is TRBV2, the J call TRBJ1-5; 8 nucleotides match TRBD1. The length of the CDR3 is 14 residues. Germline values: CDR1 SNHLY, CDR2 FYNNEI. The ends lost 6 bases at V and 7 bases at J; junction bases unmatched: 8. The CDR3 region has the DNA TGTGCCAGCAGCACTCAGGGGGCTCAGCAGCCCCAGCATTTT. Protein: CASSTQGAQQPQHF.

The chain is built from TRBV6-5 and TRBJ1-4, with 11 positions matching TRBD1. Germline lookup yields CDR1 MNHEY and CDR2 SVGAGI. The CDR3 is 14 residues long. V lost 7 bases and J lost 6; bases outside the gene matches: 4. CDR3 loop: CASMDRGRDEKLFF. The CDR3 DNA reads TGTGCCAGCATGGACAGGGGGCGGGATGAAAAACTGTTTTTT.